One sample yielded the 27 T cell receptor beta chains listed below, sequenced in a study of early T cells in non-severe SARS-CoV-2 infection. TCRdb reanalysed the 5' RACE reads using MiXCR and keeps one entry per CDR3 protein. The data show 65,000 to 70,000 distinct CDR3 sequences, with approximately 12% seen just once and about 1.7% held by the top ten. The sequenced sample was whole blood. Receptor source: an adult who was a healthcare worker with PCR-confirmed SARS-CoV-2 infection or an uninfected control (not recorded which).

V usage is TRBV11-2 and J usage is TRBJ2-5; 9 positions agree with TRBD2. V gave up 5 bases and J gave up 5 bases; unmatched junction bases: 9. Germline CDR1 reads SGHAT; CDR2 reads FQNNGV. CDR3 length equals 15 residues. CDR3 residues: CASSPGTSRRETQYF. Written as DNA, the CDR3 is TGTGCCAGCAGCCCCGGGACTAGCAGGCGGGAGACCCAGTACTTC. The full variable domain, in which reference TRBV11-2 and TRBJ2-5 provide the parts outside the CDR3, is EAGVAQSPRYKIIEKRQSVAFWCNPISGHATLYWYQQILGQGPKLLIQFQNNGVVDDSQLPKDRFSAERLKGVDSTLKIQPAKLEDSAVYLCASSPGTSRRETQYFGPGTRLLVL.

This clonotype was seen more than once but under ten times. J is TRBJ1-2 and V is TRBV9; D not certain. Germline CDR1 is SGDLS and CDR2 is YYNGEE. This CDR3 contains 17 residues. V lost 5 bases and J lost 6, with 26 bases in between. The CDR3 protein is CASSPHWEPEWKDGYTF. The CDR3 DNA reads as TGTGCCAGCAGTCCCCATTGGGAACCAGAGTGGAAGGATGGCTACACCTTC.

This clonotype was observed a handful of times. This sequence joins TRBV9 and TRBJ1-4; D not certain. Trimming took 7 bases from V and 2 from J, leaving 9 bases between them. Per the germline V gene, CDR1 is SGDLS and CDR2 is YYNGEE. The CDR3 extends over 13 amino acids. The CDR3 region has the DNA TGTGCCAGCGCTAATCCCACTAATGAAAAACTGTTTTTT. Protein sequence: CASANPTNEKLFF.

This clonotype was found many times. This chain connects TRBV7-9 to TRBJ1-2; TRBD1 might be the D (6 bases). Trimming stripped 7 bases from V and 4 bases from J, with 22 bases between. The CDR3 is 16 residues long. Germline V CDR1 and CDR2: SEHNR, FQNEAQ (reference sequence). The CDR3, as DNA: TGTGCCAGCACCTCGGCAGGGTACGGGGGGCTCTATGGCTACACCTTC. It encodes CASTSAGYGGLYGYTF.

This clonotype was counted ten times or more. The rearrangement uses TRBV4-3 and TRBJ2-7; D perhaps matches TRBD2 (6 bases). The CDR3 is made up of 15 amino acids. In germline, CDR1 is LGHNA, CDR2 YSLEER. V lost 0 bases and J lost 3, with 12 bases in between. CDR3 coding DNA: TGCGCCAGCAGCCAAGAGGGGACTTCGGACTACGAGCAGTACTTC. It is translated as CASSQEGTSDYEQYF.

Ten or more counts support this clonotype. V gene TRBV3-1 combines with J gene TRBJ1-4; no clear D. CDR3 length equals 16 residues. V shed 4 bases and J shed 8 bases, with 20 bases lying between them. Per the germline V gene, CDR1 is LGHDT and CDR2 is YNNKEL (reference sequence). CDR3 sequence reads: CASSPYRRGGGEKLFF. The CDR3 nucleotides read TGTGCCAGCAGCCCGTATCGACGGGGAGGAGGCGAAAAACTGTTTTTT.

This clonotype was counted between two and nine times. This rearrangement joins TRBV6-6 to TRBJ1-1; D may be TRBD1 (6 bases). Trimming took 4 bases from V and 0 from J, leaving 9 bases between them. CDR1 is MNHNY, CDR2 SVGAGI, per germline (reference sequence). The CDR3 length is 14 residues. The CDR3 is CASSSRGMNTEAFF. CDR3 coding DNA: TGTGCCAGCAGTTCCAGGGGAATGAACACTGAAGCTTTCTTT.

This chain links TRBV5-5 with TRBJ2-7; D possibly corresponds to TRBD2 (7 bases). Trimming pared 0 bases from V and 0 bases from J, leaving 13 bases between. The CDR3 spans 16 residues. Germline-derived CDR1 and CDR2 are SGHKS and YYEKEE (reference sequence). The CDR3 DNA sequence: TGTGCCAGCAGCTTGGAGGGGGGGCACGGCTCCTACGAGCAGTACTTC. Amino acid sequence: CASSLEGGHGSYEQYF.

V is TRBV29-1 and J is TRBJ2-3; D is unclear. The germline CDR1 and CDR2 sequences are SQVTM and ANQGSEA. The CDR3 is made up of 12 amino acids. V was trimmed by 4 bases and J by 5 bases, leaving 10 bases between them. In nucleotides, the CDR3 is TGCAGCGTTGGCCCGTACTTAGATACGCAGTATTTT. Translating gives CSVGPYLDTQYF.

This clonotype came up a few times. This chain connects TRBV10-2 to TRBJ2-3; 9 nucleotides match TRBD2. The CDR3 has 17 amino acids. Looked up from germline, CDR1 is WSHSY and CDR2 is SAAADI. V lost 0 bases, J lost 3 bases, and 7 bases stayed unmatched. This CDR3 is CASSESKLAGGTDTQYF. The CDR3, as DNA: TGCGCCAGCAGTGAGTCGAAACTAGCGGGCGGGACAGATACGCAGTATTTT.

This clonotype was detected ten times or more. Germline is not matched at one junction end, which may reflect a read error. The CDR3 nucleotides read TGTGCTAGCAGCTTAAATGGGGGGGCTGATCAGCCCCAGCATTTT. Amino acid sequence: CASSLNGGADQPQHF. The genes are TRBV7-7 and TRBJ1-5, with D perhaps TRBD1 (6 bases). The CDR3 length is 15 residues. Germline V gene sequence: CDR1 SSHAT, CDR2 FNYEAQ (reference sequence).

In this sample, this clonotype turned up many times. The chain links TRBV6-6 to TRBJ2-5, with D perhaps matching TRBD1 (6 bases). In germline, CDR1 is MNHNY, CDR2 SVGAGI (reference sequence). V gave up 4 bases and J gave up 1 base, with 7 bases separating them. The CDR3 runs 13 residues. The CDR3 DNA sequence: TGTGCCAGCAGTTCCAGGGGCCAAGAGACCCAGTACTTC. This gives the protein CASSSRGQETQYF.

This clonotype appeared many times. V is TRBV20-1 and J is TRBJ1-6; TRBD1 matches 7 bases. Germline CDR1 is DFQATT and CDR2 is SNEGSKA (reference sequence). The V gene end was trimmed by 5 bases and the J gene end by 8 bases; junction bases not matched to a gene: 9. The CDR3 spans 14 residues. The CDR3 loop is CSAPQGDRDSPLHF. DNA for the CDR3: TGCAGTGCTCCCCAGGGGGACCGGGATTCACCCCTCCACTTT.

This clonotype was picked up many times. The chain uses TRBV18 and TRBJ2-5; D is ambiguous. The CDR3 spans 12 residues. The V and J ends lost 3 bases and 1 base respectively, with 3 bases between them. Germline lookup yields CDR1 KGHSH and CDR2 LQKENI. CDR3 region: CASSPGQETQYF. DNA for the CDR3: TGTGCCAGCTCACCGGGCCAAGAGACCCAGTACTTC.

Only a few counts were recorded for this clonotype. The chain joins TRBV12-3 or TRBV12-4 to TRBJ2-1, with 13 bases lining up with TRBD2. The trim removed 6 bases at V and 9 bases at J, leaving 17 bases unmatched. CDR3 size: 18 residues. The CDR3 nucleotides are TGTGCCAGCAGCCCCTACCCCTCTACTAGCGGGGGGGCTGGTGAGCAGTTCTTC. Its protein product is CASSPYPSTSGGAGEQFF.

This clonotype was picked up a small number of times. The chain employs TRBV9 and TRBJ2-3; 12 nucleotides line up with TRBD2. The CDR3 is made up of 18 amino acids. V gave up 0 bases and J gave up 4 bases; unmatched junction bases: 9. Per germline, CDR1 SGDLS and CDR2 YYNGEE. The CDR3, as DNA: TGTGCCAGCAGCGTAGCAGGCGCTAGCGGGGGGGACTCAGATACGCAGTATTTT. Translated: CASSVAGASGGDSDTQYF.

This clonotype was seen repeatedly, ten times or more. V is TRBV29-1 and J is TRBJ2-1; D is unclear. This CDR3 comprises 11 residues. In germline, CDR1 is SQVTM, CDR2 ANQGSEA. Deletions cut 4 bases from V and 10 bases from J, with 11 bases between. This CDR3 reads CSVGPSPEQFF. CDR3 nucleotides: TGCAGCGTTGGCCCCTCTCCGGAGCAGTTCTTC.

The V gene is TRBV30, the J gene TRBJ2-1, with 7 bases that match TRBD1. This CDR3 is 14 amino acids long. With 3 bases clipped from V and 1 base from J, the junction kept 3 bases outside the gene matches. In germline, CDR1 is GTSNPN, CDR2 SVGIG (reference sequence). The CDR3 nucleotides read TGTGCCTGGAGGAGACAGGGTTCCTACAATGAGCAGTTCTTC. Translated: CAWRRQGSYNEQFF.

The V call is TRBV5-1, the J call TRBJ1-2; D is ambiguous. Between the trimmed V and J ends, which lost 2 bases and 2 bases, there was a span of 7 bases. CDR1 is SGHRS, CDR2 YFSETQ, per germline. This CDR3 region has 13 residues. CDR3 in DNA: TGCGCCAGCAGCTTCTCACCAAACTATGGCTACACCTTC. Amino acid sequence: CASSFSPNYGYTF.

This clonotype came up many times. This chain uses TRBV7-3 with TRBJ2-2; D not resolved. The V and J ends lost 3 bases and 5 bases respectively, with 7 bases between them. The CDR3 is 13 residues long. CDR1 is SGHTA, CDR2 FQGTGA, per germline. The chain's CDR3 is CASSFGRTGELFF. The CDR3 region has the DNA TGTGCCAGCAGCTTCGGACGTACCGGGGAGCTGTTTTTT.

The chain is built from TRBV20-1 and TRBJ2-3; 9 nucleotides agree with TRBD2. V shed 1 base and J 2 bases; nucleotides not matched to a gene: 4. The CDR3 runs to 15 residues. Looked up from germline, CDR1 is DFQATT and CDR2 is SNEGSKA (reference sequence). The CDR3 region is CSARGLAGYTDTQYF. In nucleotides, the CDR3 is TGCAGTGCTAGAGGTCTAGCGGGGTACACAGATACGCAGTATTTT.

This clonotype was detected only a few times. The rearrangement links TRBV2 to TRBJ1-6; unclear D gene. The CDR3 runs 12 residues. V was trimmed by 11 bases and J by 10 bases, leaving 15 bases between them. Germline V gene data show CDR1 as SNHLY and CDR2 as FYNNEI. As DNA, the CDR3 is TGTGCCGGTAACCCTTCGGGATCACCCCTCCACTTT. This translates into CAGNPSGSPLHF.

The chain employs TRBV5-6 and TRBJ1-1; TRBD1 might be the D (5 bases). Trimming pared 1 base from V and 7 bases from J, leaving 14 bases between. Germline V gene data show CDR1 as SGHDT and CDR2 as YYEEEE. The length of the CDR3 is 14 residues. CDR3 in amino acids: CASSLLRRQLEAFF. As DNA, the CDR3 is TGTGCCAGCAGCTTGCTGCGTCGACAGCTTGAAGCTTTCTTT. Full variable domain (remainder filled in from reference TRBV5-6 and TRBJ1-1): DAGVTQSPTHLIKTRGQQVTLRCSPKSGHDTVSWYQQALGQGPQFIFQYYEEEERQRGNFPDRFSGHQFPNYSSELNVNALLLGDSALYLCASSLLRRQLEAFFGQGTRLTVV.

This clonotype appeared a few times. The V gene is TRBV7-2, the J gene TRBJ2-7, with 8 bases aligning to TRBD1. V lost 5 bases and J lost 2; bases outside the gene matches: 14. The CDR3 has 17 residues. Germline V gene sequence: CDR1 SGHTA, CDR2 FQGNSA. DNA of the CDR3: TGTGCCAGCAGCCTCGAGGCCTCCGGGACAGGAGCCTACGAGCAGTACTTC. It is translated as CASSLEASGTGAYEQYF.

This clonotype was seen a handful of times. The rearrangement joins TRBV6-6 to TRBJ1-1; D ambiguous. V shed 0 bases and J shed 1 base, with 9 bases lying between them. There are 15 residues in the CDR3. The germline gives CDR1 MNHNY, CDR2 SVGAGI (reference sequence). This chain's CDR3 is CASSYSGKTNTEAFF. The CDR3 nucleotides read TGTGCCAGCAGTTACTCAGGGAAAACGAACACTGAAGCTTTCTTT.

This chain uses TRBV2 with TRBJ1-2, with TRBD1 as a possible D gene (6 bases). The V and J ends lost 3 bases and 7 bases respectively, with 9 bases between them. Germline CDR1 is SNHLY and CDR2 is FYNNEI. The CDR3 is 12 residues long. CDR3 DNA sequence: TGTGCCAGCAGTGACAGGGGCTCTGGCTACACCTTC. This sequence encodes CASSDRGSGYTF.

V and J are TRBV20-1 and TRBJ2-3; TRBD2 is a possible D gene (7 bases). The V gene lost 7 bases and the J gene lost 4 bases, with 15 bases spanning the gap. The germline V gene encodes CDR1 DFQATT and CDR2 SNEGSKA (reference sequence). The CDR3 covers 13 residues. In DNA form, the CDR3 reads TGCAGTGAGGGGGGGGCCGGTGCAGATACGCAGTATTTT. Its translation is CSEGGAGADTQYF.